The next 18 T cell receptor beta chains were all read from a single sample in a study of OX40 agonist ivuxolimab in advanced cancers. The method was immunoSEQ multiplex PCR; TCRdb's version includes in-frame clones alone and lacks a portion of them. The table shows approximately 66,000 clones, with about 87% occurring only once. Specimen: CD4+ or CD8+ T cells sorted from blood, collected in a trial of the OX40 agonist ivuxolimab. The receptors were sampled from an adult with an advanced solid tumor such as melanoma, head and neck, liver or kidney cancer.

The chain couples TRBV5-1 to TRBJ1-6, with D uncertain. Per the germline V gene, CDR1 is SGHRS and CDR2 is YFSETQ. The CDR3 spans 15 residues. Trimming cost V 1 base and J 7 bases, with 12 bases left between them. The CDR3 protein is CASSLRPGGNSPLHF. The CDR3, as DNA: TGCGCCAGCAGCTTGAGGCCGGGCGGAAATTCACCCCTCCACTTT.

The chain joins TRBV27 to TRBJ1-2; a possible D gene is TRBD1 (6 bases). The CDR3 has 13 amino acids. The germline CDR1 and CDR2 sequences are MNHEY and SMNVEV (reference sequence). The ends were cut back, 0 bases at V and 8 bases at J, with 10 bases in the middle. As DNA, the CDR3 is TGTGCCAGCAGTTTATCGGGGGCATGGGGCTACACCTTC. This codes for CASSLSGAWGYTF.

The V call is TRBV28, the J call TRBJ1-2; no clear D gene. The CDR3 covers 15 residues. Germline CDR1 and CDR2: MDHEN and SYDVKM. The V end lost 1 base, the J end lost 1 base, and 10 bases lay between the germline ends. The CDR3 nucleotides read TGTGCCAGCAGTTTATCCGTCACCGATAACTATGGCTACACCTTC. It yields the protein CASSLSVTDNYGYTF.

The chain links TRBV27 to TRBJ2-6; D not certain. The length of the CDR3 is 13 residues. Germline V lookup: CDR1 MNHEY, CDR2 SMNVEV (reference sequence). Trimming pared 7 bases from V and 1 base from J, leaving 5 bases between. The CDR3 here is CASMASGANVLTF. Here the CDR3 DNA reads TGTGCCAGCATGGCGTCTGGGGCCAACGTCCTGACTTTC.

The chain employs TRBV7-9 and TRBJ2-2; possible D gene TRBD2, 6 bases. Germline CDR1 reads SEHNR; CDR2 reads FQNEAQ (reference sequence). The CDR3 consists of 12 residues. V was shortened by 5 bases and J by 7 bases, with 8 bases between the two germline ends. The chain's CDR3 is CASSREIGELFF. The CDR3 DNA reads as TGTGCCAGCAGCCGGGAGATCGGGGAGCTGTTTTTT.

The CDR3 spells CSVSGTGGRETEAFF. The CDR3 region has the DNA TGCAGCGTGTCTGGGACAGGGGGCAGGGAGACTGAAGCTTTCTTT. J is TRBJ1-1 and V is TRBV29-1, with 12 bases fitting TRBD1. Germline loops: CDR1 SQVTM, CDR2 ANQGSEA. Germline trimming cut 6 bases from V and 5 bases from J; bases unmatched to any gene: 10. The CDR3 contains 15 residues.

V and J are TRBV6-5 and TRBJ1-1, with D possibly matching TRBD1 (6 bases). The CDR3 is 13 residues long. Germline assignment: CDR1 MNHEY and CDR2 SVGAGI. V gave up 7 bases and J gave up 1 base, with 10 bases separating them. CDR3 in DNA: TGTGCCAGCATCGACAGGTGGAACACTGAAGCTTTCTTT. The encoded protein is CASIDRWNTEAFF.

The V call is TRBV18, the J call TRBJ1-4; D gene uncertain. Trimming left V 4 bases short and J 0 bases short, with 12 bases between. The CDR3 consists of 16 residues. Looked up from germline, CDR1 is KGHSH and CDR2 is LQKENI. This CDR3 reads CASSRGPPATNEKLFF. In DNA form, the CDR3 reads TGTGCCAGCTCACGTGGCCCTCCGGCAACTAATGAAAAACTGTTTTTT. Based on the CDR3 plus reference TRBV18 and TRBJ1-4, the full variable domain is NAGVMQNPRHLVRRRGQEARLRCSPMKGHSHVYWYRQLPEEGLKFMVYLQKENIIDESGMPKERFSAEFPKEGPSILRIQQVVRGDSAAYFCASSRGPPATNEKLFFGSGTQLSVL.

CDR3 in amino acids: CASSLAGGGKLFF. The CDR3 DNA is TGTGCCAGCAGCTTAGCGGGAGGGGGAAAACTGTTTTTT. The rearrangement links TRBV7-4 to TRBJ1-4; D perhaps matches TRBD1 (6 bases). From germline, CDR1 is SGHVT and CDR2 SQSDAQ. V lost 0 bases and J 10 bases, leaving 9 bases between the germline ends. The CDR3 totals 13 residues. The full variable domain, its missing parts supplied by reference TRBV7-4 and TRBJ1-4, is GAGVSQSPRYKVAKRGRDVALRCDSISGHVTLYWYRQTLGQGSEVLTYSQSDAQRDKSGRPSGRFSAERPERSVSTLKIQRTEQGDSAVYLCASSLAGGGKLFFGSGTQLSVL.

Comment on this clone: The sample has other DNA sequences that encode this CDR3 too. The rearrangement links TRBV28 to TRBJ2-7; TRBD1 or TRBD2 may be the D gene (5 bases each). V lost 4 bases and J 0 bases, leaving 10 bases between the germline ends. The CDR3 spans 14 residues. Germline CDR1 and CDR2: MDHEN and SYDVKM. In DNA form, the CDR3 reads TGTGCCAGCAGTTCCCCCGGGACCTCCTACGAGCAGTACTTC. As protein: CASSSPGTSYEQYF. Based on the CDR3 plus reference TRBV28 and TRBJ2-7, the full variable domain is DVKVTQSSRYLVKRTGEKVFLECVQDMDHENMFWYRQDPGLGLRLIYFSYDVKMKEKGDIPEGYSVSREKKERFSLILESASTNQTSMYLCASSSPGTSYEQYFGPGTRLTVT.

V gene TRBV10-3 combines with J gene TRBJ2-3; 7 bases agree with TRBD2. V dropped 4 bases and J dropped 2; count of bases not matched to a gene: 6. Germline V gene sequence: CDR1 ENHRY, CDR2 SYGVKD. The CDR3 length is 15 residues. The CDR3 region has the DNA TGTGCCATCAGTGGAGACGGGGGGACCACAGATACGCAGTATTTT. This translates into CAISGDGGTTDTQYF.

This chain connects TRBV18 to TRBJ1-2; 10 bases line up with TRBD1. The CDR3 consists of 17 residues. The germline gives CDR1 KGHSH, CDR2 LQKENI. The V gene end was trimmed by 3 bases and the J gene end by 3 bases; junction bases not matched to a gene: 10. DNA for the CDR3: TGTGCCAGCTCACCGGGACAGGGGTTAGCCCTAGACTATGGCTACACCTTC. Residues: CASSPGQGLALDYGYTF.

The chain employs TRBV2 and TRBJ1-3, with D perhaps matching TRBD1 (5 bases). The ends were cut back, 2 bases at V and 3 bases at J, with 17 bases in the middle. CDR1 is SNHLY, CDR2 FYNNEI, per germline. The CDR3 is 17 amino acids. The CDR3 bases are TGTGCCAGCAGTGAACTCGACAGACGGAAAGGTGGAAACACCATATATTTT. It is translated as CASSELDRRKGGNTIYF.

Regarding this clone: At one end, the junction sequence differs from germline, possibly due to a read error. The J gene is TRBJ1-4, the V gene TRBV18, with a weak D call TRBD1 (6 bases). CDR1 is KGHSH and CDR2 is LQKENI in the germline V gene. This CDR3 spans 15 amino acids. CDR3 in DNA: TGTGCCAGCTCACCGTATCGGGACACTACTGAAAAACTGTTTTTT. It translates to CASSPYRDTTEKLFF.

The table lists this clone with a count of one. The chain is built from TRBV28 and TRBJ2-7, with 12 bases lining up with TRBD1. The CDR3 contains 15 residues. With 5 bases clipped from V and 6 bases from J, the junction kept 8 bases outside the gene matches. Germline values: CDR1 MDHEN, CDR2 SYDVKM. CDR3 coding DNA: TGTGCCAGCAGTCGTTCAGGGACAGGGGGCAGCGAGCAGTACTTC. It yields the protein CASSRSGTGGSEQYF. The variable domain in full, completed from reference TRBV28 and TRBJ2-7, reads DVKVTQSSRYLVKRTGEKVFLECVQDMDHENMFWYRQDPGLGLRLIYFSYDVKMKEKGDIPEGYSVSREKKERFSLILESASTNQTSMYLCASSRSGTGGSEQYFGPGTRLTVT.

This rearrangement joins TRBV19 to TRBJ1-2, with 8 bases fitting TRBD1. V lost 6 bases to trimming and J lost 4 bases; unmatched junction nucleotides: 7. The CDR3 extends over 14 amino acids. Germline V gene data show CDR1 as LNHDA and CDR2 as SQIVND (reference sequence). CDR3 sequence reads: CASSTGQAPYGYTF. The DNA of the CDR3 is TGTGCCAGTAGCACGGGACAGGCTCCCTATGGCTACACCTTC. The variable domain in full, completed from reference TRBV19 and TRBJ1-2, reads DGGITQSPKYLFRKEGQNVTLSCEQNLNHDAMYWYRQDPGQGLRLIYYSQIVNDFQKGDIAEGYSVSREKKESFPLTVTSAQKNPTAFYLCASSTGQAPYGYTFGSGTRLTVV.

The chain carries TRBV6-1 and TRBJ2-5; possibly TRBD2 for D (6 bases). This CDR3 is built from 13 residues. Trimming removed 8 bases at V and 5 bases at J, with 15 bases between. Germline V gene data show CDR1 as MNHNS and CDR2 as SASEGT. The CDR3 spells CASRGTAWETQYF. The CDR3 DNA reads as TGTGCCAGCCGGGGGACCGCATGGGAGACCCAGTACTTC.

The V call is TRBV5-1, the J call TRBJ2-2; D tentatively reads TRBD1 or TRBD2 (5 bases each). Deletions cut 4 bases from V and 3 bases from J, with 13 bases between. The CDR3 totals 15 residues. Germline values: CDR1 SGHRS, CDR2 YFSETQ. The CDR3 protein is CASSIRLGDTGELFF. In DNA form, the CDR3 reads TGCGCCAGCAGCATACGTCTGGGGGACACCGGGGAGCTGTTTTTT. Together with reference TRBV5-1 and TRBJ2-2, the CDR3 gives the full variable domain: KAGVTQTPRYLIKTRGQQVTLSCSPISGHRSVSWYQQTPGQGLQFLFEYFSETQRNKGNFPGRFSGRQFSNSRSEMNVSTLELGDSALYLCASSIRLGDTGELFFGEGSRLTVL.